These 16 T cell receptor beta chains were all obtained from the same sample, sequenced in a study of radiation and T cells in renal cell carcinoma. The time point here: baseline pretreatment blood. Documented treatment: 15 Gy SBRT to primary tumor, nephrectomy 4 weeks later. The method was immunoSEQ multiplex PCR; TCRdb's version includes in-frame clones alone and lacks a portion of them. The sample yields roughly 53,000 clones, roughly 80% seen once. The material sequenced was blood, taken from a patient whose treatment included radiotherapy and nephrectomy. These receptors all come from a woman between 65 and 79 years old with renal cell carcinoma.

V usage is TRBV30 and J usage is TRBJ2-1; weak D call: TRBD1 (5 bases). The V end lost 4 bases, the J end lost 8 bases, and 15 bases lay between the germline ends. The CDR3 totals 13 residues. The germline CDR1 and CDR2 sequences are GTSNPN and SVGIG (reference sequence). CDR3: CAWTDTGWYEQFF. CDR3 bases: TGTGCCTGGACGGACACCGGGTGGTATGAGCAGTTCTTC.

Here the CDR3 reads CASSVGSQPQHF. In DNA form, the CDR3 reads TGTGCCAGCAGTGTAGGGAGTCAGCCCCAGCATTTT. This chain joins TRBV25-1 and TRBJ1-5, with D unclear. V was clipped by 4 bases and J by 6 bases, with 7 bases between them. The CDR3 totals 12 residues. Per germline, CDR1 MGHDK and CDR2 SYGVNS.

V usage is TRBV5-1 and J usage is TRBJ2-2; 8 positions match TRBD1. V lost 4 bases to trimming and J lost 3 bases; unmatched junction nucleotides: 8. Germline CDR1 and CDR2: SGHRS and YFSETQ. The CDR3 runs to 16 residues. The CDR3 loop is CASSRSGGWDTGELFF. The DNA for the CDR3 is TGCGCCAGCAGCAGGTCAGGGGGCTGGGACACCGGGGAGCTGTTTTTT.

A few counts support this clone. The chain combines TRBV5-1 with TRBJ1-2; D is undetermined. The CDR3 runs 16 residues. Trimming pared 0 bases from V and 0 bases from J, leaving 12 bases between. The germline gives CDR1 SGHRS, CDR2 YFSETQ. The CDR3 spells CASSLEVTRANYGYTF. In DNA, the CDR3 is TGCGCCAGCAGCTTGGAGGTGACGCGGGCTAACTATGGCTACACCTTC.

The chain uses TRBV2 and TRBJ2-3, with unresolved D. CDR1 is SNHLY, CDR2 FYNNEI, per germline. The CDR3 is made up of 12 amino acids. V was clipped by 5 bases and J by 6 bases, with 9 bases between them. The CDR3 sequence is CASSPPMDTQYF. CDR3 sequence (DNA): TGTGCCAGCAGTCCCCCGATGGATACGCAGTATTTT.

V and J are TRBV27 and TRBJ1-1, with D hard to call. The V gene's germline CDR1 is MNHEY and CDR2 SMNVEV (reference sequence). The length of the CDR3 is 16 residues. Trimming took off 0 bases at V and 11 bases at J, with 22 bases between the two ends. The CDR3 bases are TGTGCCAGCAGTTTATCGATAGCCCCTACATTGGGTTTGGCTTTCTTT. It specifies CASSLSIAPTLGLAFF.

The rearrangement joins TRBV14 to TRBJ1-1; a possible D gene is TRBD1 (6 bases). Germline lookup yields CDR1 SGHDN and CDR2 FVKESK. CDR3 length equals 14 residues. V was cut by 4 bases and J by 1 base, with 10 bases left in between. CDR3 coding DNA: TGTGCCAGCAGCCCCGAGACAGGGAACACTGAAGCTTTCTTT. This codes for CASSPETGNTEAFF. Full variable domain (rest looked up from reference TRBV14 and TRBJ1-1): EAGVTQFPSHSVIEKGQTVTLRCDPISGHDNLYWYRRVMGKEIKFLLHFVKESKQDESGMPNNRFLAERTGGTYSTLKVQPAELEDSGVYFCASSPETGNTEAFFGQGTRLTVV.

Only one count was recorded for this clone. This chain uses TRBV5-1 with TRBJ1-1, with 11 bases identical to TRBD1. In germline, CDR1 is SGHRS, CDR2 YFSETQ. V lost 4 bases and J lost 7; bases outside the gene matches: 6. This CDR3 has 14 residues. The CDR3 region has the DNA TGCGCCAGCAGCACGGACAGGGGGCGAGGTGAAGCTTTCTTT. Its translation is CASSTDRGRGEAFF. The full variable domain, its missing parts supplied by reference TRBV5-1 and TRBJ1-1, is KAGVTQTPRYLIKTRGQQVTLSCSPISGHRSVSWYQQTPGQGLQFLFEYFSETQRNKGNFPGRFSGRQFSNSRSEMNVSTLELGDSALYLCASSTDRGRGEAFFGQGTRLTVV.

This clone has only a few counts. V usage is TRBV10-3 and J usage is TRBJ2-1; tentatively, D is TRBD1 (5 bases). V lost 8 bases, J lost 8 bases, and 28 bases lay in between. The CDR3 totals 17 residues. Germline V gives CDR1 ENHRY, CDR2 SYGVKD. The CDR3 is CAILGPSQAGKGYEQFF. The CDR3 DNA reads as TGTGCCATCCTTGGCCCGTCTCAGGCAGGGAAAGGGTATGAGCAGTTCTTC.

CDR3 in amino acids: CASSRQTGELFF. CDR3 bases: TGTGCCAGCAGCAGACAGACCGGGGAGCTGTTTTTT. The rearrangement uses TRBV5-6 and TRBJ2-2; D may be TRBD1 (5 bases). Germline CDR1 SGHDT, CDR2 YYEEEE. The CDR3 totals 12 residues. The V gene lost 4 bases and the J gene lost 5 bases, with 6 bases spanning the gap.

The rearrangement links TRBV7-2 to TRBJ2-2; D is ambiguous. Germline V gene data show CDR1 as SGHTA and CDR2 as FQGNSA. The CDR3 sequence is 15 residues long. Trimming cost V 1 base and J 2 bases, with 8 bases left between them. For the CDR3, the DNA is TGTGCCAGCAGCTTAGTAACTAAAAACACCGGGGAGCTGTTTTTT. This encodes CASSLVTKNTGELFF. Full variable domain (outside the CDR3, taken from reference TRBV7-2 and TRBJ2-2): GAGVSQSPSNKVTEKGKDVELRCDPISGHTALYWYRQSLGQGLEFLIYFQGNSAPDKSGLPSDRFSAERTGGSVSTLTIQRTQQEDSAVYLCASSLVTKNTGELFFGEGSRLTVL.

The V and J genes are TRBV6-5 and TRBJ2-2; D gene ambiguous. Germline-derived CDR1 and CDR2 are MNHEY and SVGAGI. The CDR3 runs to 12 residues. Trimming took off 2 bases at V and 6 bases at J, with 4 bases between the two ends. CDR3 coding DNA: TGTGCCAGCAGTTACACCGCCGGGGAGCTGTTTTTT. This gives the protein CASSYTAGELFF.

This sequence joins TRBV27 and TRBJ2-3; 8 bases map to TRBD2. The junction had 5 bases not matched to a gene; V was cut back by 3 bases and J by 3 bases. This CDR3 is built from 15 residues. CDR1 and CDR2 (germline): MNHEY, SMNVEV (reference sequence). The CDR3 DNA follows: TGTGCCAGCAGTTTTATGGTAGCGGGGACAGATACGCAGTATTTT. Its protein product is CASSFMVAGTDTQYF.

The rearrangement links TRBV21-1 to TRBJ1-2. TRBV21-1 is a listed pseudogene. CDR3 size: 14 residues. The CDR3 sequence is CATAGGHPNYGYTF. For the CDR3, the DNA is TGTGCCACCGCGGGGGGGCACCCTAACTATGGCTACACCTTC.

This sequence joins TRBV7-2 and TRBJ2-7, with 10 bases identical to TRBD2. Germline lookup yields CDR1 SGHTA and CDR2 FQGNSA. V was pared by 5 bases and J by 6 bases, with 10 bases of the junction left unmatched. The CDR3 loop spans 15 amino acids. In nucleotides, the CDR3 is TGTGCCAGCAGCCACTCTAGCGGGAGACCGGGCGAGCAGTACTTC. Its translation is CASSHSSGRPGEQYF. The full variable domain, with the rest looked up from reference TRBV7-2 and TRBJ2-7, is GAGVSQSPSNKVTEKGKDVELRCDPISGHTALYWYRQSLGQGLEFLIYFQGNSAPDKSGLPSDRFSAERTGGSVSTLTIQRTQQEDSAVYLCASSHSSGRPGEQYFGPGTRLTVT.

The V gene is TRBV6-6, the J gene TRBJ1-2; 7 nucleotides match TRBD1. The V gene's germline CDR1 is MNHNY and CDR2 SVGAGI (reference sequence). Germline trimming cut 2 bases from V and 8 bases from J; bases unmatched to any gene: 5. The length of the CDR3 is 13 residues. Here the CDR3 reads CASSYQGDWGYTF. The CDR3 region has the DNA TGTGCCAGCAGTTACCAGGGGGATTGGGGCTACACCTTC.